This TCR beta chain appears in the sequencing data of a study of T cells in Graves' hyperthyroidism and ophthalmopathy. This clonotype was counted many times. Antigen unknown. RNA transcripts served as the template for amplifying TCR beta CDR3 regions. Researchers ran a first-round RT-PCR on the TCR CDR3 using the HTBI primer set. TCRdb recomputed calls from the multiplex PCR reads with MiXCR, one row per CDR3 protein. This table has nearly 600,000 distinct CDR3 sequences, 13% to 15% appearing once. General study points: A median roughly 6.6 months before onset, the model predicted ophthalmopathy. In the analysis, a 13 V-J model separated ophthalmopathy from stable hyperthyroidism.

The germline V gene has CDR1 MNHNS and CDR2 SASEGT. V was trimmed by 7 bases and J by 3 bases, leaving 15 bases between them. This CDR3 has 14 amino acids. The sequenced sample consisted of blood. This receptor was identified in a woman aged 18-29 years with Graves' ophthalmopathy. The genes are TRBV6-1 and TRBJ1-1; D is unresolved. The CDR3 DNA reads as TGTGCCAGCACCCTTTCCCTTGTGGACACTGAAGCTTTCTTT. Its translation is CASTLSLVDTEAFF.